This is a list of T cell receptor beta chains from one sample in a study of cytomegalovirus exposure and HLA in healthy donors. Assay: immunoSEQ multiplex PCR; the TCRdb copy retains only in-frame clones and omits some. The sample contains about 130,000 clones, 80% to 90% of which appear only once. The sample consisted of PBMCs. The origin of the receptors is a woman in her late teens or twenties in good health and CMV-seropositive. CDR3s include the opening cysteine and the closing phenylalanine or tryptophan. D genes are given only for firm matches. Clone size appears in some rows only: once, few, many, or a class for an expanded clone.

J	V	size	D	CDR3	DNA
TRBJ2-7	TRBV19	.	TRBD1	CASSIGQGSFYEQYF	TGTGCCAGTAGTATCGGACAGGGATCCTTCTACGAGCAGTACTTC
TRBJ2-7	TRBV18	few	.	CASSRGREGYEQYF	TGTGCCAGCTCACGGGGGCGCGAGGGGTACGAGCAGTACTTC
TRBJ1-2	TRBV28	.	TRBD1	CASSETGTGYGYTF	TGTGCCAGCAGTGAAACTGGGACAGGCTATGGCTACACCTTC
TRBJ1-2	TRBV15	few	.	CATSVATTANYGYTF	TGTGCCACCAGCGTAGCAACGACAGCGAACTATGGCTACACCTTC
TRBJ2-7	TRBV28	.	TRBD1	CASSQRDSSYEQYF	TGTGCCAGCAGTCAACGGGACAGCTCCTACGAGCAGTACTTC
TRBJ1-5	TRBV2	.	.	CASRGGWGNQPQHF	TGTGCCAGCAGAGGGGGTTGGGGCAATCAGCCCCAGCATTTT
TRBJ1-1	TRBV5-1	.	TRBD1	CASSLDDRGGNTEAFF	TGCGCCAGCAGCTTGGACGACAGGGGTGGGAACACTGAAGCTTTCTTT
TRBJ1-1	TRBV15	.	.	CATSRDYDRTNTEAFF	TGTGCCACCAGCAGAGATTATGACAGGACGAACACTGAAGCTTTCTTT
TRBJ1-1	TRBV29-1	.	.	CSVVSGFGAFF	TGCAGCGTTGTTAGCGGGTTTGGGGCTTTCTTT
TRBJ2-3	TRBV6-1	.	.	CASRGGFSTDTQYF	TGTGCCAGCAGAGGAGGCTTCAGCACAGATACGCAGTATTTT
TRBJ2-7	TRBV7-2	.	.	CASSIDRSSSYEQYF	TGTGCCAGCAGCATCGACAGGTCGAGTTCCTACGAGCAGTACTTC
TRBJ2-7	TRBV6-5	.	TRBD1	CASSRDSFFSYEQYF	TGTGCCAGCAGTCGGGACAGTTTTTTCTCCTACGAGCAGTACTTC
TRBJ2-5	TRBV5-1	.	TRBD2	CASSLAGGGETQYF	TGCGCCAGCAGCTTGGCGGGCGGGGGGGAGACCCAGTACTTC
TRBJ1-1	TRBV6-5	.	.	CASSRPRGEAFF	TGTGCCAGCAGCAGACCCCGGGGGGAAGCTTTCTTT
TRBJ1-1	TRBV2	once	.	CAERGQNTEAFF	TGTGCCGAGCGGGGCCAGAACACTGAAGCTTTCTTT
TRBJ1-2	TRBV6-1	.	TRBD1	CASSEALDRGSGYTF	TGTGCCAGCAGTGAAGCGCTCGACAGGGGATCCGGCTACACCTTC
TRBJ2-1	TRBV30	once	TRBD2	CAWSFGLAGGPGEQFF	TGTGCCTGGAGTTTCGGACTAGCGGGGGGGCCGGGTGAGCAGTTCTTC
TRBJ1-3	TRBV5-1	once	.	CASSPGFGNTIYF	TGCGCCAGCAGCCCCGGTTTCGGAAACACCATATATTTT
TRBJ2-7	TRBV28	.	.	CASRSSYEQYF	TGTGCCAGCCGGAGTTCCTACGAGCAGTACTTC
TRBJ1-2	TRBV6-5	.	TRBD1	CASSYSGQGGYTF	TGTGCCAGCAGTTACTCGGGACAGGGTGGCTACACCTTC
TRBJ1-4	TRBV30	once	TRBD1	CAWRESRQGTREKLFF	TGTGCCTGGAGAGAAAGCCGACAGGGGACGAGGGAAAAACTGTTTTTT
TRBJ2-1	TRBV6-6	.	TRBD1	CASIDRGQNNEQFF	TGTGCCAGCATTGATCGGGGACAGAACAATGAGCAGTTCTTC
TRBJ1-2	TRBV6-6	.	TRBD1	CASSAGQNYGYTF	TGTGCCAGCAGCGCGGGACAGAACTATGGCTACACCTTC
TRBJ1-6	TRBV10-3	.	.	CAISEDALGALHF	TGTGCCATCAGTGAGGACGCCTTAGGAGCCCTCCACTTT
TRBJ2-3	TRBV27	.	.	CASSSYPIYTDTQYF	TGTGCCAGCAGTTCCTACCCCATCTACACAGATACGCAGTATTTT
TRBJ2-2	TRBV19	.	.	CASSPLGGNTGELFF	TGTGCCAGTAGTCCGCTCGGGGGGAACACCGGGGAGCTGTTTTTT